This TCR beta chain is drawn from a study of technical replicates of blood from several donors. TCRdb's table, derived via immunoSEQ multiplex PCR, lists solely in-frame clones and lacks some. The profile covers about 81,000 clones, with under 97% appearing a single time and roughly 0.36% taken by the ten largest. The V gene's germline CDR1 is LNHDA and CDR2 SQIVND (reference sequence). V shed 4 bases and J 2 bases; nucleotides not matched to a gene: 4. CDR3 size: 14 residues. The TCR comes from a human donor in good health. The chain uses TRBV19 and TRBJ1-2, with 7 positions matching TRBD1. The sequenced material came from T cells isolated from PBMCs. The CDR3 is CASSRQGVNYGYTF. Written as DNA, the CDR3 is TGTGCCAGTAGTAGACAGGGTGTCAACTATGGCTACACCTTC.